This T cell receptor beta chain was observed in a study of blood T cell repertoires in COVID-19 (dated by TCRdb to the early 2020s). Regarding the complete study: Samples covering the acute and convalescent phases of COVID-19 were provided by collaborators in the United States, Italy and Spain. Where HLA class I and class II types were available, the types were taken from metadata supplied by the sample provider, not from assay-based typing. Samples came from the ongoing ImmuneRACE study (first 160 participants) plus 1,254 subjects from 6 global collaborators. Nearly every sample came with metadata listing a de-identified subject ID, COVID-19 status, age in years and sex. The prospective study material was composed of cDNA or gDNA derived from T cells, B-cell-depleted T cells, or PBMCs. A freely available public database, intended as a resource for researchers studying the immune response to SARS-CoV-2, is where the repertoires were released. Subjects who had been exposed to COVID-19, were actively infected with it, or had recovered from it provided the deeply sampled blood TCRbeta repertoires that made up the dataset. What the authors observed across the whole study: Clinical and demographic metadata were provided uncurated, with the amount varying by source and participant.

With regard to this clone: Its recognized antigen is unknown. No qualities accompany the bases; no much larger clone lies one base away.

The germline V gene sets CDR1 to MNHEY and CDR2 to SVGAGI. The cysteine opens and the phenylalanine closes a CDR3 of 14 amino acids. The kept DNA is CDR3 alone, 42 bases in frame from the first base. Compared with germline, V lacks 2 bases and J lacks 3 bases; bases without a gene match: 1. Collaborating institutions collected whole blood in K2EDTA tubes following their own protocols. For TCRbeta analysis, collaborators shipped samples in one of three forms: frozen whole blood, isolated PBMCs, or DNA extracted from either of those sample types. TCRbeta CDR3 regions were amplified from genomic DNA by means of the immunoSEQ Assay, a bias-controlled multiplex PCR. The published analysis was carried out like this. The number of nucleated cells in each sample was estimated from the amplification of reference gene primers within the assay. To quantify the absolute abundance of each unique TCRbeta CDR3 rearrangement, sequence reads were collapsed and filtered. Productive Simpson clonality was computed per sample as the square root of Simpson's diversity index over productive rearrangements. The clones in this table, taken by TCRdb from immuneACCESS, are in-frame only. Not every clone is retained; where verified, under half of the shortfall comes from an unresolved V gene, and the cause of the rest is unknown. The D gene and trimming were derived from the DNA, and the V and J assignments and clone size from that table. The sample table holds some 100,000 clones, of which roughly 84% were seen once. The ten largest account for about 6.6% of the sample.

The V gene is TRBV6-5 and the J gene is TRBJ1-1, with 9 middle bases fitting TRBD1. This receptor was taken from a woman in her 50s with acute or convalescent COVID-19. The material sequenced was peripheral blood. The nucleotide sequence reads as follows: TGTGCCAGCAGTTACAGGACAGGGGACACTGAAGCTTTCTTT. It translates as CASSYRTGDTEAFF.